A single sample is the source of the 20 T cell receptor beta chains below, sequenced in a study of blood T cell repertoires in COVID-19. Clones were read by immunoSEQ multiplex PCR, and TCRdb kept only the in-frame ones, dropping some. The sample shows 250,000 to 300,000 clones, 86% of them seen only once. The sequencing input was peripheral blood. These receptors were collected from a woman between 65 and 79 years old with COVID-19, enrolled during active disease.

The CDR3 loop reads CATSETVHTDTQYF. CDR3 DNA sequence: TGTGCCACCAGTGAGACAGTACACACAGATACGCAGTATTTT. The gene calls are TRBV24-1 and TRBJ2-3; TRBD1 might be the D (5 bases). This CDR3 is 14 amino acids long. The germline V and J ends were trimmed by 4 bases and 2 bases, with 9 bases remaining between them. Germline CDR1 and CDR2: KGHDR and SFDVKD.

CDR3 in amino acids: CASNVQGFASYEQYF. The CDR3 nucleotides read TGTGCCAGCAACGTACAGGGGTTCGCCTCCTACGAGCAGTACTTC. This rearrangement joins TRBV6-5 to TRBJ2-7, with 7 bases lining up with TRBD1. The CDR3 extends over 15 amino acids. The ends lost 7 bases at V and 0 bases at J; junction bases unmatched: 9. CDR1 and CDR2 (germline): MNHEY, SVGAGI.

J is TRBJ2-3 and V is TRBV7-2, with 12 bases matching TRBD2. The CDR3 is 16 residues long. Trimming removed 1 base from V and 5 bases from J; junction bases left unmatched: 4. The V gene's germline CDR1 is SGHTA and CDR2 FQGNSA. This chain's CDR3 is CASSLGLAGEGDTQYF. In DNA, the CDR3 is TGTGCCAGCAGCTTAGGACTAGCGGGGGAGGGAGATACGCAGTATTTT.

The V call is TRBV9, the J call TRBJ2-7; 10 bases align to TRBD1. Losses at the gene ends were 0 bases for V and 5 bases for J; bases not matched to a gene: 5. The CDR3 has 15 amino acids. Per germline, CDR1 SGDLS and CDR2 YYNGEE. The CDR3 spells CASSVGDRGGDEQYF. The CDR3 DNA follows: TGTGCCAGCAGCGTAGGGGACAGGGGTGGAGACGAGCAGTACTTC.

In DNA form, the CDR3 reads TGTGCCAGCAGCAAGCCTAGCGGGGGCCTGAACACCGGGGAGCTGTTTTTT. It yields the protein CASSKPSGGLNTGELFF. The rearrangement joins TRBV9 to TRBJ2-2, with TRBD2 matching 10 bases. Trimming took 4 bases from V and 1 from J; bases not matched to a gene: 7. The CDR3 runs to 17 residues. Germline V gene data show CDR1 as SGDLS and CDR2 as YYNGEE. Based on the CDR3 plus reference TRBV9 and TRBJ2-2, the full variable domain is DSGVTQTPKHLITATGQRVTLRCSPRSGDLSVYWYQQSLDQGLQFLIQYYNGEERAKGNILERFSAQQFPDLHSELNLSSLELGDSALYFCASSKPSGGLNTGELFFGEGSRLTVL.

This sequence joins TRBV5-6 and TRBJ2-2; no reliable D call. V lost 3 bases, J lost 4 bases, and 13 bases lay in between. Germline CDR1 SGHDT, CDR2 YYEEEE. The CDR3 contains 15 residues. CDR3 coding DNA: TGTGCCAGCAGCTCTACCGGGTCCTTCACCGGGGAGCTGTTTTTT. It is translated as CASSSTGSFTGELFF.

The chain carries TRBV12-5 and TRBJ1-2; D not certain. Germline lookup yields CDR1 LGHNT and CDR2 FRNRAP. CDR3 length equals 12 residues. V lost 2 bases and J 4 bases, leaving 5 bases between the germline ends. The CDR3 DNA reads as TGTGCTAGTGGTTTGATCGGCTATGGCTACACCTTC. Translating it yields CASGLIGYGYTF.

The rearrangement joins TRBV29-1 to TRBJ2-7; perhaps TRBD1 as D (5 bases). The CDR3 sequence is 14 residues long. Germline V CDR1 and CDR2: SQVTM, ANQGSEA. Between the trimmed V and J ends, which lost 2 bases and 2 bases, there was a span of 13 bases. Written as DNA, the CDR3 is TGCAGCGTTGAAAGTCAGGGTAGGCCCTACGAGCAGTACTTC. Protein: CSVESQGRPYEQYF.

This clone has just a few counts. V is TRBV4-2 and J is TRBJ2-7, with D possibly matching TRBD2 (7 bases). Trimming took off 3 bases at V and 3 bases at J, with 21 bases between the two ends. Germline V gene sequence: CDR1 LGHNA, CDR2 YNFKEQ. This CDR3 has 17 residues. The CDR3 coding sequence is TGTGCCAGCAGCCAGGTTTTTGGAGGGGGGGGTTACTACGAGCAGTACTTC. Amino acid sequence: CASSQVFGGGGYYEQYF.

CDR3 in DNA: TGTGCCAGCAGCCAAGTTAGGGGGAACACTGAAGCTTTCTTT. It encodes CASSQVRGNTEAFF. V usage is TRBV3-1 (or the pseudogene TRBV3-2) and J usage is TRBJ1-1, with D tentatively TRBD1 (5 bases). The CDR3 is made up of 14 amino acids. Trimming took 1 base from V and 1 from J, leaving 7 bases between them. Germline V CDR1 and CDR2: LGHDT, YNNKEL (reference sequence).

This clone was seen a single time. The rearrangement uses TRBV18 and TRBJ1-2; 9 positions match TRBD1. Per germline, CDR1 KGHSH and CDR2 LQKENI. This CDR3 is built from 15 residues. The V and J ends lost 1 base and 8 bases, in that order; junction bases with no gene match: 8. The CDR3 coding sequence is TGTGCCAGCTCACCACGGACAGGGGATGATGGGGGCTACACCTTC. It translates to CASSPRTGDDGGYTF.

The J gene is TRBJ2-1, the V gene TRBV21-1; the table names TRBD2, a call not compared with the DNA. TRBV21-1 is reported as a pseudogene. CDR3 length: 17 amino acids. This chain's CDR3 is CASSKAASGEDSSKWVF. CDR3 coding DNA: TGTGCCAGCAGCAAAGCGGCTAGCGGGGAGGACTCGTCAAAATGGGTCTTC.

The genes are TRBV11-2 and TRBJ2-1, with 9 bases aligning to TRBD2. From germline, CDR1 is SGHAT and CDR2 FQNNGV. The CDR3 covers 15 residues. V lost 5 bases to trimming and J lost 3 bases; unmatched junction nucleotides: 5. CDR3 sequence: CASSPLAGIYNEQFF. In nucleotides, the CDR3 is TGTGCCAGCAGCCCCCTAGCGGGGATCTACAATGAGCAGTTCTTC.

J is TRBJ2-3 and V is TRBV7-2, with TRBD2 matching over 8 bases. There are 14 residues in the CDR3. With V trimmed by 10 bases and J by 2 bases, 8 bases remained unmatched. CDR1 and CDR2 from the germline V gene are SGHTA and FQGNSA. The CDR3 coding sequence is TGTGCCACCCGAGCGGGGGAAATCACAGATACGCAGTATTTT. Translation: CATRAGEITDTQYF. Full variable domain (missing parts from reference TRBV7-2 and TRBJ2-3): GAGVSQSPSNKVTEKGKDVELRCDPISGHTALYWYRQSLGQGLEFLIYFQGNSAPDKSGLPSDRFSAERTGGSVSTLTIQRTQQEDSAVYLCATRAGEITDTQYFGPGTRLTVL.

The chain links TRBV2 to TRBJ2-6; 8 positions match TRBD1. The CDR3 is 17 amino acids. Germline loops: CDR1 SNHLY, CDR2 FYNNEI. Trimming removed 6 bases from V and 4 bases from J; junction bases left unmatched: 11. CDR3 amino acids: CASSPEARGPGANVLTF. The CDR3 coding sequence is TGTGCCAGCAGCCCCGAAGCCAGGGGGCCAGGGGCCAACGTCCTGACTTTC.

V and J are TRBV28 and TRBJ1-1; D may be TRBD1 (6 bases). CDR3 length: 15 residues. Trimming cost V 5 bases and J 9 bases, with 22 bases left between them. Germline CDR1 is MDHEN and CDR2 is SYDVKM. The chain's CDR3 is CASSQFGTTQQKAFF. CDR3 nucleotide sequence: TGTGCCAGCAGTCAATTCGGGACAACCCAACAAAAAGCTTTCTTT.

This clone was seen just once. The chain is built from TRBV7-9 and TRBJ2-3; a weak D match, TRBD2 (6 bases). The germline V and J ends were trimmed by 7 bases and 2 bases, with 22 bases remaining between them. The germline CDR1 and CDR2 sequences are SEHNR and FQNEAQ (reference sequence). The CDR3 is made up of 17 amino acids. The CDR3 here is CASTYGQGGLNTDTQYF. DNA for the CDR3: TGTGCCAGCACCTACGGGCAGGGAGGCTTAAACACAGATACGCAGTATTTT.

The J gene is TRBJ2-7, the V gene TRBV6-2 or TRBV6-3, with D perhaps matching TRBD1 (5 bases). The CDR3 runs 14 residues. V dropped 6 bases and J dropped 2 bases, with 14 bases sitting between them. Germline V gene data show CDR1 as MNHEY and CDR2 as SVGEGT. CDR3 nucleotides: TGTGCCAGCAGCACAGGCTCGTTTACCTACGAGCAGTACTTC. This encodes CASSTGSFTYEQYF.

This chain joins TRBV7-2 and TRBJ1-1, with TRBD1 identical over 7 bases. This CDR3 is built from 15 residues. The V and J ends lost 5 bases and 1 base, in that order; junction bases with no gene match: 7. Germline loops: CDR1 SGHTA, CDR2 FQGNSA. The CDR3 here is CASSVEDRRNTEAFF. In DNA, the CDR3 is TGTGCCAGCAGCGTAGAGGACAGGCGGAACACTGAAGCTTTCTTT.

This clone came up once. This chain connects TRBV10-3 to TRBJ2-1, with 9 bases that match TRBD1. The CDR3 contains 12 residues. Germline CDR1 ENHRY, CDR2 SYGVKD. J lost 14 bases, V lost 1 base, and 3 bases had no gene match. The CDR3 here is CAISEFRQGEFF. In DNA form, the CDR3 reads TGTGCCATCAGTGAGTTTAGACAGGGGGAGTTCTTC.